One and the same sample provided the 5 T cell receptor beta chains below, sequenced in a study of blood T cell repertoires in COVID-19. The assay was immunoSEQ multiplex PCR, and TCRdb's table has in-frame clones only and misses some. The sample lists about 81,000 clones; 91% were seen once. The sequenced sample consisted of peripheral blood. These receptor sequences come from a woman between 50 and 59 years old in a cohort sampled during active COVID-19.

This sequence joins TRBV12-3 or TRBV12-4 and TRBJ2-1; tentatively, D is TRBD1 (6 bases). CDR3 size: 12 residues. V lost 6 bases and J 15 bases, leaving 18 bases between the germline ends. The CDR3 DNA follows: TGTGCCAGCAGCCTCGAGACAGGCGCGGCGTTCTTC. This encodes CASSLETGAAFF.

CDR3 nucleotides: TGCGCCAGCAGCTTGGGGGACAGTAACACTGAAGCTTTCTTT. Its protein is CASSLGDSNTEAFF. The chain uses TRBV5-1 and TRBJ1-1; 7 bases line up with TRBD1. J lost 2 bases, V lost 0 bases, and 1 base had no gene match. The germline V gene has CDR1 SGHRS and CDR2 YFSETQ. The CDR3 has 14 residues.

The chain recombines TRBV5-1 with TRBJ1-1, with 7 positions matching TRBD1. After removal of 2 bases from V and 0 bases from J, the junction contained 1 base not matched to a gene. CDR3 length: 14 residues. The germline CDR1 and CDR2 sequences are SGHRS and YFSETQ. The CDR3, as DNA: TGCGCCAGCAGCTTAGGACAGGTGAACACTGAAGCTTTCTTT. Amino acid sequence: CASSLGQVNTEAFF. The whole variable domain, remainder taken from reference TRBV5-1 and TRBJ1-1, is KAGVTQTPRYLIKTRGQQVTLSCSPISGHRSVSWYQQTPGQGLQFLFEYFSETQRNKGNFPGRFSGRQFSNSRSEMNVSTLELGDSALYLCASSLGQVNTEAFFGQGTRLTVV.

This sequence joins TRBV7-9 and TRBJ2-5; 7 bases line up with TRBD2. The V and J ends lost 3 bases and 2 bases, in that order; junction bases with no gene match: 6. Germline loops: CDR1 SEHNR, CDR2 FQNEAQ (reference sequence). The CDR3 length is 15 residues. The CDR3 loop reads CASSLASGPQETQYF. In DNA, the CDR3 is TGTGCCAGCAGCTTGGCTAGCGGACCACAAGAGACCCAGTACTTC.

The J gene is TRBJ2-5, the V gene TRBV3-1 (or the pseudogene TRBV3-2); 8 positions agree with TRBD2. The J segment lost 2 bases and the V segment lost 0 bases, leaving 5 bases of the junction unmatched. The CDR3 consists of 16 residues. The germline V gene encodes CDR1 LGHDT and CDR2 YNNKEL (reference sequence). DNA of the CDR3: TGTGCCAGCAGCCAAGATGTGTCTAGCGGGCAAGAGACCCAGTACTTC. Translating gives CASSQDVSSGQETQYF.